The next 14 T cell receptor beta chains were all read from a single sample in a study of T-cell memory formation after mild COVID-19. TCRdb redid the calling of the 5' RACE reads with MiXCR, one entry per CDR3 protein. The data show about 350,000 distinct CDR3 sequences, with about an eighth seen just once and about 20% held by the top ten. The specimen sequenced was PBMCs or a T cell subset sorted from them (not recorded which). Source of these receptors: a man aged 18 to 29 who had mild COVID-19 (a few samples of this study predate the infection). Cell type and time point are not known.

The rearrangement joins TRBV20-1 to TRBJ1-1; D gene unclear. V was cut by 3 bases and J by 1 base, with 9 bases left in between. Germline CDR1 is DFQATT and CDR2 is SNEGSKA (reference sequence). The CDR3 loop spans 13 amino acids. The CDR3 is CSASRLGNTEAFF. As DNA, the CDR3 is TGCAGTGCTAGCCGACTGGGGAACACTGAAGCTTTCTTT.

The chain couples TRBV5-5 to TRBJ2-1; D not resolved. Between the trimmed V and J ends, which lost 2 bases and 7 bases, there was a span of 16 bases. Germline CDR1 is SGHKS and CDR2 is YYEKEE (reference sequence). CDR3 length: 15 residues. The CDR3 sequence is CASSFIGVLINEQFF. The DNA for the CDR3 is TGTGCCAGCAGCTTCATTGGAGTGTTGATAAATGAGCAGTTCTTC.

In regard to this clonotype: A much bigger clone sits one base away, suggesting this may be a read error. The chain joins TRBV7-6 to TRBJ2-2, with D perhaps TRBD2 (6 bases). CDR1 is SGHVS and CDR2 is FNYEAQ in the germline V gene. Trimming removed 5 bases at V and 6 bases at J, with 10 bases between. This CDR3 is 13 amino acids long. CDR3 DNA sequence: TGTGCCAGCAGCCTAGGGGAGGCCGGGGAGCTGTTTTTT. It yields the protein CASSLGEAGELFF.

The sample holds a few counts of this clonotype. The CDR3 region has the DNA TGTGCCAGCAATAATTGGGGAAAAGCTTTCTTT. Protein: CASNNWGKAFF. The J gene is TRBJ1-1, the V gene TRBV19; D unclear. The CDR3 has 11 residues. Trimming left V 9 bases short and J 9 bases short, with 14 bases between. Looked up from germline, CDR1 is LNHDA and CDR2 is SQIVND (reference sequence).

V usage is TRBV28 and J usage is TRBJ1-6; D remains unclear. V was shortened by 7 bases and J by 3 bases, with 7 bases between the two germline ends. CDR1 and CDR2 (germline): MDHEN, SYDVKM. The CDR3 covers 13 residues. Written as DNA, the CDR3 is TGTGCCAGCACCCAGTACTATAATTCACCCCTCCACTTT. Its protein product is CASTQYYNSPLHF.

In its sample, this clonotype was seen a few times. The V and J genes are TRBV27 and TRBJ2-5; TRBD2 agrees at 10 bases. Per the germline V gene, CDR1 is MNHEY and CDR2 is SMNVEV (reference sequence). The CDR3 covers 17 residues. The J segment lost 5 bases and the V segment lost 4 bases, leaving 13 bases of the junction unmatched. The CDR3: CASSWTVAGGRRETQYF. CDR3 DNA sequence: TGTGCCAGCAGTTGGACGGTAGCGGGGGGCCGCCGGGAGACCCAGTACTTC.

The chain recombines TRBV5-4 with TRBJ1-6, with D unclear. There are 14 residues in the CDR3. V was pared by 0 bases and J by 9 bases, with 10 bases between. CDR1 SGHNT and CDR2 YYREEE come from the germline V gene (reference sequence). CDR3: CASSLDVVSSPLHF. In DNA, the CDR3 is TGTGCCAGCAGCTTGGATGTCGTTTCTTCACCCCTCCACTTT.

A few counts support this clonotype. A junction end diverges from the germline sequence, so it may reflect a read error. The gene calls are TRBV5-1 and TRBJ2-3; D gene unclear. The CDR3 contains 14 residues. Germline V gene data show CDR1 as SGHRS and CDR2 as YFSETQ. As DNA, the CDR3 is TGCGCCAGCAGCCTGGCCGACCCCACACATACGCAGTATTTT. Translating gives CASSLADPTHTQYF.

This rearrangement joins TRBV2 to TRBJ2-7, with a weak D call TRBD1 (6 bases). CDR3 size: 13 residues. Germline CDR1 reads SNHLY; CDR2 reads FYNNEI. Trimming pared 5 bases from V and 4 bases from J, leaving 12 bases between. CDR3 in DNA: TGTGCCAGCAGTAGGGACACTGATTACGAGCAGTACGTC. It specifies CASSRDTDYEQYV.

The rearrangement joins TRBV4-3 to TRBJ2-2, with 9 bases that match TRBD1. After removal of 0 bases from V and 3 bases from J, the junction contained 5 bases not matched to a gene. Germline CDR1 is LGHNA and CDR2 is YSLEER. This CDR3 comprises 17 residues. CDR3 amino acids: CASSQEERTGDTGELFF. CDR3 DNA: TGCGCCAGCAGCCAAGAGGAGAGGACAGGGGACACCGGGGAGCTGTTTTTT.

This clonotype occurred a few times. V gene TRBV3-1 combines with J gene TRBJ2-2; D may be TRBD2 (7 bases). The CDR3 totals 16 residues. Germline lookup yields CDR1 LGHDT and CDR2 YNNKEL (reference sequence). V shed 4 bases and J shed 2 bases, with 14 bases lying between them. CDR3 residues: CASSLRGAPNTGELFF. As DNA, the CDR3 is TGTGCCAGCAGCCTCCGGGGGGCCCCAAACACCGGGGAGCTGTTTTTT. Complete variable domain (other parts from reference TRBV3-1 and TRBJ2-2): DTAVSQTPKYLVTQMGNDKSIKCEQNLGHDTMYWYKQDSKKFLKIMFSYNNKELIINETVPNRFSPKSPDKAHLNLHINSLELGDSAVYFCASSLRGAPNTGELFFGEGSRLTVL.

This clonotype was counted once. This sequence joins TRBV2 and TRBJ2-3, with 12 positions matching TRBD2. Per the germline V gene, CDR1 is SNHLY and CDR2 is FYNNEI. The CDR3 is 16 residues long. Trimming at V came to 4 bases and at J to 5 bases, leaving 7 bases not matched to a gene. CDR3 loop: CASSVRLAGAGDTQYF. CDR3 coding DNA: TGTGCCAGCAGTGTAAGACTAGCGGGGGCCGGAGATACGCAGTATTTT.

This clonotype was recorded a few times. The chain couples TRBV6-5 to TRBJ1-5; D may be TRBD1 (6 bases). Germline-derived CDR1 and CDR2 are MNHEY and SVGAGI. The CDR3 contains 19 residues. V lost 0 bases and J 5 bases, leaving 23 bases between the germline ends. The CDR3 region is CASSYSRSGQSPPHQPQHF. In nucleotides, the CDR3 is TGTGCCAGCAGTTACTCGAGAAGTGGACAGTCCCCACCTCATCAGCCCCAGCATTTT.

This clonotype appeared a few times. This chain joins TRBV28 and TRBJ2-1; unclear D gene. The V end was cut by 3 bases, the J end by 5 bases, with 8 bases between. The CDR3 loop spans 13 amino acids. Germline-derived CDR1 and CDR2 are MDHEN and SYDVKM. The CDR3 loop reads CASSFLANNEQFF. The DNA for the CDR3 is TGTGCCAGCAGTTTCCTGGCTAACAATGAGCAGTTCTTC.